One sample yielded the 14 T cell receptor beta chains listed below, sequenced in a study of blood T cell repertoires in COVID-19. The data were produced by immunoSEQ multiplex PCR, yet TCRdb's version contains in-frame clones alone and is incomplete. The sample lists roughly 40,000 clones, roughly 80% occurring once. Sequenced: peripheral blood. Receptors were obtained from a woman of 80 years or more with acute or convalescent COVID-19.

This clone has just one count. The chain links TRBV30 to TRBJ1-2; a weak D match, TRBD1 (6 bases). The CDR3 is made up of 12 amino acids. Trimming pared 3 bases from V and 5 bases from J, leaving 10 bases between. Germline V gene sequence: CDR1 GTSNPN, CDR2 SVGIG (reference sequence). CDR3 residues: CAWRPQGYGYTF. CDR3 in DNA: TGTGCCTGGAGACCCCAGGGGTATGGCTACACCTTC.

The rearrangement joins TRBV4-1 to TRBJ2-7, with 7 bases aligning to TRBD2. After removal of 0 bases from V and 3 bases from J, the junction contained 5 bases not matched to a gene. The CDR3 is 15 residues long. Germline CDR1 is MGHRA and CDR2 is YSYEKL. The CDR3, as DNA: TGCGCCAGCAGCCAAGATCAACGGGAGGACTACGAGCAGTACTTC. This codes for CASSQDQREDYEQYF.

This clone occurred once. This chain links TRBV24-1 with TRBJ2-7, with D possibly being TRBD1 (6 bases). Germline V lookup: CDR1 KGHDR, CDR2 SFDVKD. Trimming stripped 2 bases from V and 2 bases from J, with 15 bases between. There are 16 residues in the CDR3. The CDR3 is CATSDSDRRGAYEQYF. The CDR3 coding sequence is TGTGCCACCAGTGATTCTGACAGGCGTGGGGCCTACGAGCAGTACTTC.

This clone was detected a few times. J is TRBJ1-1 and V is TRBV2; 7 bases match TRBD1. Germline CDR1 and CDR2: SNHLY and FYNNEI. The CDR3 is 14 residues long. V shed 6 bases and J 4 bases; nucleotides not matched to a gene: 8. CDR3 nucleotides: TGTGCCAGCAGGTATAGGGGGCGAGGCACTGAAGCTTTCTTT. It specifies CASRYRGRGTEAFF.

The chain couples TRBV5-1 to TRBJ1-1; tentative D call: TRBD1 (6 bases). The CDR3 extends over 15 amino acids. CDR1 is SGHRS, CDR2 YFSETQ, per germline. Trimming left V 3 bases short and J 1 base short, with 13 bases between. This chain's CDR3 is CASSSQGPPNTEAFF. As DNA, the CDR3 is TGCGCCAGCAGCTCACAGGGCCCCCCGAACACTGAAGCTTTCTTT.

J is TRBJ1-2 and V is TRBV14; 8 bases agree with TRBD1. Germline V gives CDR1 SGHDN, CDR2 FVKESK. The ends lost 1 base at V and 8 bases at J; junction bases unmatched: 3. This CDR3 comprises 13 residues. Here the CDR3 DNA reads TGTGCCAGCAGCCAAGGGGACAGGTACGGCTACACCTTC. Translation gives CASSQGDRYGYTF.

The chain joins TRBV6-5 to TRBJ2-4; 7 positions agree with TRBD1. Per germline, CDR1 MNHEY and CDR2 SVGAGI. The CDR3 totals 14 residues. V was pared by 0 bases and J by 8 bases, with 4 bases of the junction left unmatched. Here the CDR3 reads CASSYSGGRDIQYF. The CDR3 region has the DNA TGTGCCAGCAGTTACTCAGGGGGCAGAGACATTCAGTACTTC.

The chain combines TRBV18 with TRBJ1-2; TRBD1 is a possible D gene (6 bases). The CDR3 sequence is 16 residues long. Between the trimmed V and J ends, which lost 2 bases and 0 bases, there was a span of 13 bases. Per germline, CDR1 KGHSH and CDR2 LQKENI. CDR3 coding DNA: TGTGCCAGCTCACCATACAGGGAGAGTGCTAACTATGGCTACACCTTC. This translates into CASSPYRESANYGYTF.

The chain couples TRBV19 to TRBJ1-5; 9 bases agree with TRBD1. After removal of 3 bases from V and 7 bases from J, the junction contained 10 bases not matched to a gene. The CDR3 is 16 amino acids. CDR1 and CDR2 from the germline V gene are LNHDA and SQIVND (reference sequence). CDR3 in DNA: TGTGCCAGTAGTATGACGGGACAGGGTTACGGACAGCCCCAGCATTTT. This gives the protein CASSMTGQGYGQPQHF.

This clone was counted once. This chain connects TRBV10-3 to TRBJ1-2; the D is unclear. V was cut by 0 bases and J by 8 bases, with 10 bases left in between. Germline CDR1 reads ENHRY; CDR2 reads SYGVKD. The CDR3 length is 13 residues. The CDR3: CAISESGSRGYTF. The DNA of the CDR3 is TGTGCCATCAGTGAGTCTGGTTCGCGGGGCTACACCTTC.

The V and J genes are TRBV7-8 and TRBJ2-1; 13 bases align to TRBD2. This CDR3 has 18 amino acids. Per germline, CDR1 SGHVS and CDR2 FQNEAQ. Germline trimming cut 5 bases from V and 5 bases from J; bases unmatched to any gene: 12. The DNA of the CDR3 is TGTGCCAGCAGCCACTGGACTAGCGGGAGTACGGGAAACAATGAGCAGTTCTTC. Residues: CASSHWTSGSTGNNEQFF.

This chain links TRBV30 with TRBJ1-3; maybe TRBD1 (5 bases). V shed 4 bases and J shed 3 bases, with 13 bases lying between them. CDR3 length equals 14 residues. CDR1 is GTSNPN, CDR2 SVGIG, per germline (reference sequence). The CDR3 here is CAWTGSGFGNTIYF. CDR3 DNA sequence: TGTGCCTGGACGGGTTCAGGGTTTGGAAACACCATATATTTT.

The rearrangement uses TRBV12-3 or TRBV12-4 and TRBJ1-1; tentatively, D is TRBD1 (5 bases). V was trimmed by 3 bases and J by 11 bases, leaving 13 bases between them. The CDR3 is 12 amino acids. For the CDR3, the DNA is TGTGCCAGCAGTTTCTTCGGGGGAAGGGCTTTCTTT. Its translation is CASSFFGGRAFF.

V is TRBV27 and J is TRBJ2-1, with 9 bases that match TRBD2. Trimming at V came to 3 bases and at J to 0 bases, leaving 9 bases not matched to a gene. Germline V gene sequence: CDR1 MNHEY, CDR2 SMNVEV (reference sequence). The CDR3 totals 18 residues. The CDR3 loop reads CASSFQWREGSSYNEQFF. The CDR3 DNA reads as TGTGCCAGCAGTTTTCAGTGGCGGGAGGGGAGCTCCTACAATGAGCAGTTCTTC.